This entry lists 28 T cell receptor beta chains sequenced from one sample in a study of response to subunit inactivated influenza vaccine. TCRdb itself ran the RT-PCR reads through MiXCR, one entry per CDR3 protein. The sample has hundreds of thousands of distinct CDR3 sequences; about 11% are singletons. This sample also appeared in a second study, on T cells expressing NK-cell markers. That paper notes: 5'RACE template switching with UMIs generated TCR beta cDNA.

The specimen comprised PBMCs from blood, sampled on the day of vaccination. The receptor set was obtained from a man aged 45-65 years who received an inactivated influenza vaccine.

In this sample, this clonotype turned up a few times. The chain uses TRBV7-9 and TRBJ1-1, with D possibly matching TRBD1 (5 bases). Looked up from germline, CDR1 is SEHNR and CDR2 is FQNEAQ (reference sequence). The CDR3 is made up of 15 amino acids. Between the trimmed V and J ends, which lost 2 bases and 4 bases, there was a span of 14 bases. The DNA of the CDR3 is TGTGCCAGCAGCTTAACGACTGGGGGGGGCACTGAAGCTTTCTTT. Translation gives CASSLTTGGGTEAFF.

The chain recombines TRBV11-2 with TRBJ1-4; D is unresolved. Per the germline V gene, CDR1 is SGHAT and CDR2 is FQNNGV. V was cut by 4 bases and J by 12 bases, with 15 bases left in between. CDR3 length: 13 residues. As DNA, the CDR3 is TGTGCCAGCAGCTCGGGCCCGGTTGGGGAACTGTTTTTT. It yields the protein CASSSGPVGELFF.

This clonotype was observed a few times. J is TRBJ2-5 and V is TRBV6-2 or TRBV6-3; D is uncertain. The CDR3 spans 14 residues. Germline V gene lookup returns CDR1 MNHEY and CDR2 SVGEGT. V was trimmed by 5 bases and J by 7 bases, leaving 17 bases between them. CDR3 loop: CASSVTGPWATQYF. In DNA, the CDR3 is TGTGCCAGCAGTGTAACCGGGCCCTGGGCGACCCAGTACTTC.

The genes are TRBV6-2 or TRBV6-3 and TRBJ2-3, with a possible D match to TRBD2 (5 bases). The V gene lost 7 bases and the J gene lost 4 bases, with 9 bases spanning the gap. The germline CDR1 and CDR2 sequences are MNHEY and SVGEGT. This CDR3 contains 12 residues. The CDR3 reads CASTTRADTQYF. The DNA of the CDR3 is TGTGCCAGCACAACGCGGGCAGATACGCAGTATTTT.

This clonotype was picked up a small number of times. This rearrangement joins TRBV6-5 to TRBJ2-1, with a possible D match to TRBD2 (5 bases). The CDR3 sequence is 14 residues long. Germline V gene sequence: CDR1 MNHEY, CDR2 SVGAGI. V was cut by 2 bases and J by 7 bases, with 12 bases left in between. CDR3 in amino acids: CASSYPASRNEQFF. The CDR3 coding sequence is TGTGCCAGCAGTTACCCAGCTAGCAGGAATGAGCAGTTCTTC.

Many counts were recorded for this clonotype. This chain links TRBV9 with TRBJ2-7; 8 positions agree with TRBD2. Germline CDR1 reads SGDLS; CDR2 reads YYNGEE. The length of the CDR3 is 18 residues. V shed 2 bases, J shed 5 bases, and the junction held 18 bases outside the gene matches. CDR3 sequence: CASSVGAGGLAGAHEQYF. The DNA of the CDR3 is TGTGCCAGCAGCGTTGGGGCTGGTGGACTAGCTGGCGCCCACGAGCAGTACTTC. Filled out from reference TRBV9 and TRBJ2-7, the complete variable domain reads DSGVTQTPKHLITATGQRVTLRCSPRSGDLSVYWYQQSLDQGLQFLIQYYNGEERAKGNILERFSAQQFPDLHSELNLSSLELGDSALYFCASSVGAGGLAGAHEQYFGPGTRLTVT.

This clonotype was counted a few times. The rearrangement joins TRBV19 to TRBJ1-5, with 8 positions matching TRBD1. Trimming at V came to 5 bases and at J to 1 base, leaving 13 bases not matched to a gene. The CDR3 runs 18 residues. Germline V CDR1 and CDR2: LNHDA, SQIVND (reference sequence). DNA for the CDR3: TGTGCCAGTAGTTCCGGGACAGGAAGGATTTGGAGCAATCAGCCCCAGCATTTT. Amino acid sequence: CASSSGTGRIWSNQPQHF.

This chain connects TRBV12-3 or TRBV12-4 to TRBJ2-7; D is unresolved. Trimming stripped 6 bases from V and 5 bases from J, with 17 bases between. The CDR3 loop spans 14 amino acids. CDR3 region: CASSLLVEFDEQYF. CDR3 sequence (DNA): TGTGCCAGCAGCTTGCTCGTTGAATTTGACGAGCAGTACTTC.

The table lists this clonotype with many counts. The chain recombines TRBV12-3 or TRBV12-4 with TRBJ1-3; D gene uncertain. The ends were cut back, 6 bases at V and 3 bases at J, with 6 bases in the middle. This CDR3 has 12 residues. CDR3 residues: CASRESGNTIYF. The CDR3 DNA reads TGTGCCAGCAGGGAAAGTGGAAACACCATATATTTT.

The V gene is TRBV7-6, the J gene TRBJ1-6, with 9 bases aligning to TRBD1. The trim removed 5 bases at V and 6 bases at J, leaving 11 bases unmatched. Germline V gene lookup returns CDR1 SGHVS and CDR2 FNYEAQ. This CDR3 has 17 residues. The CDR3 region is CASSPSVRDRVNSPLHF. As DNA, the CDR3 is TGTGCCAGCAGCCCCTCGGTCCGGGACAGGGTTAATTCACCCCTCCACTTT.

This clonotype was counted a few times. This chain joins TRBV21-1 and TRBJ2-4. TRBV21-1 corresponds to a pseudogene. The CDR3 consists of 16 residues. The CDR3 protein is CASSDEGRKTKNIQYF. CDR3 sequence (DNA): TGTGCCAGCAGCGACGAAGGAAGGAAGACCAAAAACATTCAGTACTTC.

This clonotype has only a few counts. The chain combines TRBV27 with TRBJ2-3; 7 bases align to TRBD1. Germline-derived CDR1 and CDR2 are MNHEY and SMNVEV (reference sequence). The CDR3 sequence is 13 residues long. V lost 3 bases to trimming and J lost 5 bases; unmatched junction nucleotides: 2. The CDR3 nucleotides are TGTGCCAGCAGTTTCTACAGGGGAGATACGCAGTATTTT. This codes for CASSFYRGDTQYF.

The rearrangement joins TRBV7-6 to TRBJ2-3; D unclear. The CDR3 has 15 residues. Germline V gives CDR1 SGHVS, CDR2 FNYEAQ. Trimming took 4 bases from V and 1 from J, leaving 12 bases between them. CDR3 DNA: TGTGCCAGCAGCTCCACCGAGCTGGGCACAGATACGCAGTATTTT. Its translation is CASSSTELGTDTQYF.

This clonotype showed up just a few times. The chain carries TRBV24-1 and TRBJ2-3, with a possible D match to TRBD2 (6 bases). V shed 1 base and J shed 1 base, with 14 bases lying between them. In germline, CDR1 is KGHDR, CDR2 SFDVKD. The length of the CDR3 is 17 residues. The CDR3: CATSDFVSGQGTDTQYF. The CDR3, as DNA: TGTGCCACCAGTGATTTTGTTAGCGGTCAAGGCACAGATACGCAGTATTTT.

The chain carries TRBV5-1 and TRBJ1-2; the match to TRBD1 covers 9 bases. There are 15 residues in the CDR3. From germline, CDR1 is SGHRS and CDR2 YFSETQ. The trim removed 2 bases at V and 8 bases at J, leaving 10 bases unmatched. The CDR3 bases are TGCGCCAGCAGCTTAGAACCGGGACAGGGTAACGGCTACACCTTC. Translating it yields CASSLEPGQGNGYTF.

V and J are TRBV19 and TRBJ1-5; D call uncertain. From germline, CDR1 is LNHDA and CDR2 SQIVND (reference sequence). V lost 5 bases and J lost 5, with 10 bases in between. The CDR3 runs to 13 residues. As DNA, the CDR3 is TGTGCCAGTAGTTTCGGATTTGATCAGCCCCAGCATTTT. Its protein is CASSFGFDQPQHF.

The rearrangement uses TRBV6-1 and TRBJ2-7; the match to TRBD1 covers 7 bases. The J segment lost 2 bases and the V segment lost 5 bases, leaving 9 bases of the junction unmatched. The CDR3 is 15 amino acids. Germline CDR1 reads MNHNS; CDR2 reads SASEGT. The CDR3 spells CASSLRGTGAYEQYF. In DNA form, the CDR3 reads TGTGCCAGCAGTCTCAGGGGGACCGGGGCCTACGAGCAGTACTTC.

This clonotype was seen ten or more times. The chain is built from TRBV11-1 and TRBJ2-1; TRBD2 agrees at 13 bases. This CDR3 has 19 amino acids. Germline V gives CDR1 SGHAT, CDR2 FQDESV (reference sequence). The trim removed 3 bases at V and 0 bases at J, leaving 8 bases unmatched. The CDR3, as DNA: TGTGCCAGCAGCTTTAAAACACTAGCGGGAGGGTCCTCCTACAATGAGCAGTTCTTC. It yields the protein CASSFKTLAGGSSYNEQFF.

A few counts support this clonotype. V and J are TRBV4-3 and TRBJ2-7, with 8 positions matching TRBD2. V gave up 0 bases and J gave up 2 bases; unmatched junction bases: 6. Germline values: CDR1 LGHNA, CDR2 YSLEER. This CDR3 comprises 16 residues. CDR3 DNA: TGCGCCAGCAGCCAAGATTGGGGACTAGAGGCCTACGAGCAGTACTTC. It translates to CASSQDWGLEAYEQYF.

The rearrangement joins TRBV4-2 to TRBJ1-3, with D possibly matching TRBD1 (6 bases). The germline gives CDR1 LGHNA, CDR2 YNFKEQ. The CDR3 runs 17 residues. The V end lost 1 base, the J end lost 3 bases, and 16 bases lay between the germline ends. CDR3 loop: CASSQVSRGRSGNTIYF. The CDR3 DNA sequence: TGTGCCAGCAGCCAAGTATCCAGGGGAAGGAGTGGAAACACCATATATTTT.

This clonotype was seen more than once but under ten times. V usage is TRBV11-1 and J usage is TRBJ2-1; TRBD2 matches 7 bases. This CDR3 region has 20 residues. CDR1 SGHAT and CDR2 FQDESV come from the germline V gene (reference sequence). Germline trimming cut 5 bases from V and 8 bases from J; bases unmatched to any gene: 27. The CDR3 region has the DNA TGTGCCAGCAGCCCGGGAGGAAGGGCTTCGGGGGTCGAACGTCGATATGAGCAGTTCTTC. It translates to CASSPGGRASGVERRYEQFF. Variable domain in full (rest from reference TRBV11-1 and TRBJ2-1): EAEVAQSPRYKITEKSQAVAFWCDPISGHATLYWYRQILGQGPELLVQFQDESVVDDSQLPKDRFSAERLKGVDSTLKIQPAELGDSAMYLCASSPGGRASGVERRYEQFFGPGTRLTVL.

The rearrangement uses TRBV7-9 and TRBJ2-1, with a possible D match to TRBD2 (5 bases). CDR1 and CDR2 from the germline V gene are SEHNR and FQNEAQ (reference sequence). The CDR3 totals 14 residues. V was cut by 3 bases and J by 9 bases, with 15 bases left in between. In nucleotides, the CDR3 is TGTGCCAGCAGCTTGCGGACCCCCGGGGTTGAGCAGTTCTTC. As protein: CASSLRTPGVEQFF.

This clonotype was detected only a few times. CDR3 sequence reads: CASSLVPGGQSSYNEQFF. CDR3 in DNA: TGTGCCAGCAGCTTAGTTCCGGGGGGGCAGAGCTCCTACAATGAGCAGTTCTTC. This chain connects TRBV11-2 to TRBJ2-1; 8 bases line up with TRBD2. This CDR3 comprises 18 residues. Germline V gene sequence: CDR1 SGHAT, CDR2 FQNNGV. V dropped 1 base and J dropped 0; count of bases not matched to a gene: 8.

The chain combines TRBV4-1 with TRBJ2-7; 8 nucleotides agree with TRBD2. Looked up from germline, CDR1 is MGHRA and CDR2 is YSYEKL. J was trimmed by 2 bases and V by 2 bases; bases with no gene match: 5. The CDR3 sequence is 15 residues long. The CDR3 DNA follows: TGCGCCAGCAGCCAACACGGACTAGCCGCCTACGAGCAGTACTTC. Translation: CASSQHGLAAYEQYF.

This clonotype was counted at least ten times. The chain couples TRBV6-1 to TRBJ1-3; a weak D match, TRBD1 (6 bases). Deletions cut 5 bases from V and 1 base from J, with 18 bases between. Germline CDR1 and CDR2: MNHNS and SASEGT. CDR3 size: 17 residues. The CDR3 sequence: CASSPGTYRSSGNTIYF. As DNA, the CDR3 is TGTGCCAGCAGTCCTGGGACATACCGCTCTTCTGGAAACACCATATATTTT.

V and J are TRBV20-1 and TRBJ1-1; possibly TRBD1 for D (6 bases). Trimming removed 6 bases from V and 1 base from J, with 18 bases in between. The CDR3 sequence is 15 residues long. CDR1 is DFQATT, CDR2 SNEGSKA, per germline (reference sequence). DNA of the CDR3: TGCAGTGCGCCCAGAACAGGGTCAAGGAACACTGAAGCTTTCTTT. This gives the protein CSAPRTGSRNTEAFF.

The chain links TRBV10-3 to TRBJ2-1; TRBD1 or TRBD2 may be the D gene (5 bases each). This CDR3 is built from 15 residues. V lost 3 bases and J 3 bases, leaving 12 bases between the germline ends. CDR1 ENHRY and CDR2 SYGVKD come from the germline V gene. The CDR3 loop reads CAISDVGVYYNEQFF. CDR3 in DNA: TGTGCCATCAGTGACGTGGGGGTCTACTACAATGAGCAGTTCTTC.

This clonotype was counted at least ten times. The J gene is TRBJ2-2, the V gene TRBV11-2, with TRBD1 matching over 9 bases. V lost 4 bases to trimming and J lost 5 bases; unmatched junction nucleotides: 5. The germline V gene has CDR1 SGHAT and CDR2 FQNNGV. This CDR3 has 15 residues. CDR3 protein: CASSSGTGRTGELFF. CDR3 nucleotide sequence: TGTGCCAGCAGCTCCGGGACAGGGAGAACCGGGGAGCTGTTTTTT.